This T cell receptor (beta chain) came from a study of shared clonotypes between healthy human individuals. The germline V gene has CDR1 SGHAT and CDR2 FQDESV (reference sequence). This CDR3 has 17 amino acids. V lost 1 base, J lost 1 base, and 8 bases stayed unmatched. Naive CD8 cells lacked CD45RO and underwent positive selection for CCR7, leaving out terminally differentiated effector memory CD45RA+ cells. The repertoire was sequenced with immunoSEQ multiplex PCR; TCRdb's copy has only in-frame clones and lacks some. The sample carries roughly 2,000,000 clones, 85% to 95% recorded once. The rearrangement uses TRBV11-1 and TRBJ2-7, with 9 bases identical to TRBD2. The sequenced sample consisted of naive CD8+ T cells from PBMCs. This TCR was sampled from a man in his late teens or twenties in good health. Some clones in this sample may be carry-over from other donors' samples. Here the CDR3 DNA reads TGTGCCAGCAGCTTAGAGGCGGCGGGAGGGCCGTCCTACGAGCAGTACTTC. Encoded protein: CASSLEAAGGPSYEQYF.